Listed below are T cell receptor beta chains from one sample, sequenced in a study of cytomegalovirus exposure and HLA in healthy donors. Here immunoSEQ multiplex PCR was the method, and the copy in TCRdb shows in-frame clones only, minus some. This sample has 190,000 or so clones, with about four fifths found just once. The sample comprised PBMCs. Receptors originate from a woman between 50 and 59 years old in good health and CMV-seropositive. Each CDR3 is given with its conserved first and last residue. The D gene is left open where the match is weak. Some rows mark clone size as missing; the rest say once, few, many or name a class of expanded clone.

>TRBD2|TRBJ2-1|few|TRBV10-1
TGCGCCAGCAGTGAGTCTAGGACTAGCGGGGGGGATCAGCAGTTCTTC
CASSESRTSGGDQQFF
>TRBD2|TRBJ2-1|.|TRBV19
TGTGCCAGTAGTACTTCACTAGCGGGGGGACTCTACAATGAGCAGTTCTTC
CASSTSLAGGLYNEQFF
>TRBD1|TRBJ2-3|.|TRBV18
TGTGCCAGCTCAGGGACAGTAGTAGCAGATACGCAGTATTTT
CASSGTVVADTQYF
>TRBD1|TRBJ1-1|.|TRBV5-6
TGTGCCAGCAGCTTGCGCGGGACAGAGAACACTGAAGCTTTCTTT
CASSLRGTENTEAFF
>.|TRBJ1-3|.|TRBV6-1
TGTGCCAGCAGCCGCGGGACGACCTCTGGAAACACCATATATTTT
CASSRGTTSGNTIYF
>.|TRBJ1-5|few|TRBV7-9
TGTGCCAGCAGCTTTAGAGCCCTAGGCAAATCCAATCAGCCCCAGCATTTT
CASSFRALGKSNQPQHF
>.|TRBJ2-1|.|TRBV6-1
TGTGCCAGCCGCGGCAGGGTAAACTCCTACAATGAGCAGTTCTTC
CASRGRVNSYNEQFF
>.|TRBJ2-7|.|TRBV6-5
TGTGCCAGCAGTGTAATGGGGCTTAGGTCCTACGAGCAGTACTTC
CASSVMGLRSYEQYF
>.|TRBJ1-2|once|TRBV6-5
TGTGCCAGCAGTTATAGTGTGAACTATGGCTACACCTTC
CASSYSVNYGYTF
>.|TRBJ1-1|once|TRBV10-3
TGTGCCATCAGTGAGTCGAGTGACGACTACACTGAAGCTTTCTTT
CAISESSDDYTEAFF
>TRBD1|TRBJ1-1|.|TRBV5-1
TGCGCCAGCAGCTTGCGGGCAGGGGGGAACACTGAAGCTTTCTTT
CASSLRAGGNTEAFF
>.|TRBJ1-1|.|TRBV18
TGTGCCAGCTCACCAATGGTACAGGTGAACACTGAAGCTTTCTTT
CASSPMVQVNTEAFF
>TRBD1|TRBJ1-4|once|TRBV30
TGTGCCTGGAGTCGGGACAGGGGGCATGAAAAACTGTTTTTT
CAWSRDRGHEKLFF
>TRBD1|TRBJ1-5|.|TRBV5-1
TGCGCCAGCAGATTAGACAGGGGCAACAATCAGCCCCAGCATTTT
CASRLDRGNNQPQHF
>.|TRBJ1-4|.|TRBV4-1
TGCGCCAGCAGCCAAGAGGTCCTGGCAGGGAATAATGAAAAACTGTTTTTT
CASSQEVLAGNNEKLFF
>TRBD1|TRBJ2-5|.|TRBV7-3
TGTGCCAGCAGCTTAAAATCCGCTCAGGGGGCATGGGAGACCCAGTACTTC
CASSLKSAQGAWETQYF
>.|TRBJ1-6|.|TRBV7-6
TGTGCCAGCAGCTTATGGGACACTAATTCACCCCTCCACTTT
CASSLWDTNSPLHF
>.|TRBJ1-6|.|TRBV5-1
TGCGCCAGCAGCCCTCTACCAGGAAATTCACCCCTCCACTTT
CASSPLPGNSPLHF
>TRBD1|TRBJ1-5|.|TRBV6-4
TGTGCCAGCAGGCCGGGACAGGGACTCGCTCTCAATCAGCCCCAGCATTTT
CASRPGQGLALNQPQHF
>TRBD1|TRBJ1-4|.|TRBV7-2
TGTGCCAGCAGCTCCAGACAGGGCCATAATGAAAAACTGTTTTTT
CASSSRQGHNEKLFF
>.|TRBJ1-1|.|TRBV4-1
TGCGCCAGCAGCCAAGATCGGGGGGCGGGCACTGAAGCTTTCTTT
CASSQDRGAGTEAFF
>TRBD1|TRBJ2-1|once|TRBV14
TGTGCCAGCAGACAAACCGGGACAGGGGGCAATGAGCAGTTCTTC
CASRQTGTGGNEQFF
>.|TRBJ2-1|.|TRBV5-8
TGTGCCAGCAGCTTGGGTTGGGCGAGAAATGAGCAGTTCTTC
CASSLGWARNEQFF
>.|TRBJ2-7|.|TRBV6-4
TGTGCCAGCAGTCCTGACAGGTTTTCCTACGAGCAGTACTTC
CASSPDRFSYEQYF
>.|TRBJ1-2|.|TRBV6-5
TGTGCCAGCAGTTACTCCAGGGTCGGCTATGGCTACACCTTC
CASSYSRVGYGYTF
>.|TRBJ2-7|once|TRBV11-2
TGTGCCAGCAGCTTAGGCGCCTCCTACGAGCAGTACTTC
CASSLGASYEQYF
>.|TRBJ1-2|.|TRBV5-1
TGCGCCAGCAGCTTGGGAAAGTCGGGGGGCCGGGGGAATAAGGGGGGTAATTATGGCTACACCTTC
CASSLGKSGGRGNKGGNYGYTF